These 8 T cell receptor beta chains originate from one sample sequenced in a study of blood T cell repertoires in COVID-19. Here immunoSEQ multiplex PCR was the method, and the copy in TCRdb shows in-frame clones only, minus some. Here the sample spans approximately 81,000 clones, approximately 82% being singletons. The sequenced sample was peripheral blood. The receptors originated from a human donor in a cohort sampled during active COVID-19.

This sequence joins TRBV9 and TRBJ2-3, with D possibly TRBD2 on 5 matching bases. Trimming shortened V by 4 bases and J by 3 bases, and 18 bases separated the two germline ends. The V gene's germline CDR1 is SGDLS and CDR2 YYNGEE. The CDR3 is 16 residues long. The CDR3 loop is CASSLSGGERTDTQYF. CDR3 nucleotide sequence: TGTGCCAGCAGCCTCAGCGGCGGAGAGCGGACAGATACGCAGTATTTT.

This chain links TRBV5-6 with TRBJ2-1; possible D gene TRBD2, 5 bases. V dropped 5 bases and J dropped 4 bases, with 10 bases sitting between them. Looked up from germline, CDR1 is SGHDT and CDR2 is YYEEEE. This CDR3 spans 13 amino acids. CDR3 amino acids: CASSPDFYNEQFF. Written as DNA, the CDR3 is TGTGCCAGCAGTCCGGACTTTTACAATGAGCAGTTCTTC.

This rearrangement joins TRBV5-1 to TRBJ1-5; the D gene is possibly TRBD1 (5 bases). Per the germline V gene, CDR1 is SGHRS and CDR2 is YFSETQ. The CDR3 sequence is 14 residues long. Trimming took off 0 bases at V and 7 bases at J, with 11 bases between the two ends. The DNA of the CDR3 is TGCGCCAGCAGCTTGGGGGGGGTCGAGCAGCCCCAGCATTTT. Protein: CASSLGGVEQPQHF.

The rearrangement uses TRBV7-9 and TRBJ1-4; D is unresolved. The length of the CDR3 is 13 residues. Germline-derived CDR1 and CDR2 are SEHNR and FQNEAQ (reference sequence). Trimming removed 8 bases from V and 0 bases from J, with 7 bases in between. The CDR3 loop is CASEGATNEKLFF. Written as DNA, the CDR3 is TGTGCCAGCGAGGGTGCAACTAATGAAAAACTGTTTTTT.

The gene calls are TRBV5-4 and TRBJ1-1, with D maybe TRBD1 (6 bases). Per the germline V gene, CDR1 is SGHNT and CDR2 is YYREEE (reference sequence). CDR3 size: 12 residues. Trimming shortened V by 3 bases and J by 9 bases, and 12 bases separated the two germline ends. CDR3 residues: CASSSTGLKAFF. CDR3 nucleotide sequence: TGTGCCAGCAGCTCAACAGGGTTGAAAGCTTTCTTT.

This clone was counted a single time. The chain joins TRBV6-5 to TRBJ2-6; possibly TRBD2 for D (6 bases). Trimming left V 7 bases short and J 0 bases short, with 10 bases between. This CDR3 is 15 amino acids long. Germline V gene lookup returns CDR1 MNHEY and CDR2 SVGAGI. The CDR3 nucleotides are TGTGCCAGCACCGGGAGTCTCTCTGGGGCCAACGTCCTGACTTTC. Its protein is CASTGSLSGANVLTF.

This rearrangement joins TRBV6-5 to TRBJ2-7; 10 bases fit TRBD1. J was trimmed by 5 bases and V by 4 bases; bases with no gene match: 11. Germline CDR1 and CDR2: MNHEY and SVGAGI. The CDR3 runs to 16 residues. The CDR3 sequence: CASSSHSGTGAHEQYF. Written as DNA, the CDR3 is TGTGCCAGCAGTTCCCACTCCGGGACAGGGGCCCACGAGCAGTACTTC.

There are a few counts of this clone. The chain carries TRBV3-1 (or the pseudogene TRBV3-2) and TRBJ2-7; D remains unclear. The CDR3 runs 13 residues. Germline V lookup: CDR1 LGHDT, CDR2 YNNKEL (reference sequence). Trimming shortened V by 3 bases and J by 4 bases, and 10 bases separated the two germline ends. The CDR3 is CASSQAAEYEQYF. The CDR3 region has the DNA TGTGCCAGCAGCCAGGCCGCGGAGTACGAGCAGTACTTC.